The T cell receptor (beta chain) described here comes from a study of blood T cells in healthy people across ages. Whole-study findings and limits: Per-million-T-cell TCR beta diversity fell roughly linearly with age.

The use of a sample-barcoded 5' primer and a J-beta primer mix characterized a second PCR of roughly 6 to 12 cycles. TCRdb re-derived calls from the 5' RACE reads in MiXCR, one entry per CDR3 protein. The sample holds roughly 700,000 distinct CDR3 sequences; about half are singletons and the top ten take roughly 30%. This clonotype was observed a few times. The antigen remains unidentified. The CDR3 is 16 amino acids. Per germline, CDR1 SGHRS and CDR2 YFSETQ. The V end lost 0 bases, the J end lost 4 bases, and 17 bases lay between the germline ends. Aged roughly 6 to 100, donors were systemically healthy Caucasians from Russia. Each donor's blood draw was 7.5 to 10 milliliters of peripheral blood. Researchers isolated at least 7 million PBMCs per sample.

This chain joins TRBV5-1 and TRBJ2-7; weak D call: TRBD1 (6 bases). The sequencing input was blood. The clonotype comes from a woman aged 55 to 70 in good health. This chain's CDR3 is CASSLATQGRAYEQYF. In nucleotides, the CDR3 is TGCGCCAGCAGCTTGGCCACACAGGGACGGGCTTACGAGCAGTACTTC.